What follows are 26 T cell receptor beta chains derived from one specimen sequenced in a study of blood T cell repertoires in COVID-19. Some clones are missing from TCRdb's copy, which holds only in-frame ones; the method was immunoSEQ multiplex PCR. Of about 270,000 clones listed, roughly 88% were seen once; the top ten hold approximately 6%. Sequences were obtained from peripheral blood. The receptors originated from a woman over 75 with COVID-19, enrolled during active disease.

This chain connects TRBV2 to TRBJ2-1; TRBD2 matches at 9 bases. J gave up 8 bases and V 3 bases, and 8 bases lay outside the gene matches. The germline V gene has CDR1 SNHLY and CDR2 FYNNEI. The CDR3 is made up of 15 amino acids. The CDR3 nucleotides are TGTGCCAGCAGTGAGGGCCAGCGGGGGGTCGATGAGCAGTTCTTC. Its translation is CASSEGQRGVDEQFF.

The chain recombines TRBV6-6 with TRBJ1-1; no definite D call. CDR3 size: 13 residues. The V end lost 4 bases, the J end lost 0 bases, and 6 bases lay between the germline ends. Germline CDR1 MNHNY, CDR2 SVGAGI (reference sequence). DNA of the CDR3: TGTGCCAGCAGTTCGGGTATGAACACTGAAGCTTTCTTT. It yields the protein CASSSGMNTEAFF.

CDR3 DNA: TGTGCCAGCAGTCCGGAACAGGGGAAGAGGACTGAAGCTTTCTTT. Protein product: CASSPEQGKRTEAFF. The chain employs TRBV2 and TRBJ1-1, with 7 positions matching TRBD1. The CDR3 runs 15 residues. V was clipped by 5 bases and J by 5 bases; unmatched bases: 11. Germline V gene lookup returns CDR1 SNHLY and CDR2 FYNNEI.

This clone was observed once. The chain uses TRBV5-1 and TRBJ1-2, with TRBD1 identical over 7 bases. Germline V CDR1 and CDR2: SGHRS, YFSETQ. V shed 5 bases, J shed 4 bases, and the junction held 8 bases outside the gene matches. The CDR3 covers 14 residues. The CDR3 DNA follows: TGCGCCAGCAGGACCCCCCGGGACAGCTATGGCTACACCTTC. This sequence encodes CASRTPRDSYGYTF. The full variable domain, in which reference TRBV5-1 and TRBJ1-2 provide the parts outside the CDR3, is KAGVTQTPRYLIKTRGQQVTLSCSPISGHRSVSWYQQTPGQGLQFLFEYFSETQRNKGNFPGRFSGRQFSNSRSEMNVSTLELGDSALYLCASRTPRDSYGYTFGSGTRLTVV.

This clone was seen a handful of times. This rearrangement joins TRBV27 to TRBJ1-6; D is unresolved. The ends were cut back, 3 bases at V and 6 bases at J, with 21 bases in the middle. Germline CDR1 reads MNHEY; CDR2 reads SMNVEV (reference sequence). This CDR3 has 18 residues. The CDR3 protein is CASSLLPLTPIRNSPLHF. CDR3 nucleotides: TGTGCCAGCAGTTTGCTACCGCTTACGCCTATACGTAATTCACCCCTCCACTTT.

The gene calls are TRBV6-5 and TRBJ2-3, with D possibly being TRBD2 (6 bases). The V gene's germline CDR1 is MNHEY and CDR2 SVGAGI. Trimming took 0 bases from V and 1 from J, leaving 8 bases between them. The CDR3 is 15 amino acids. The CDR3 nucleotides are TGTGCCAGCAGTTACTCTTGGGGGGGCACAGATACGCAGTATTTT. Its translation: CASSYSWGGTDTQYF.

V is TRBV7-2 and J is TRBJ2-1; maybe TRBD2 (6 bases). Trimming left V 5 bases short and J 6 bases short, with 8 bases between. The CDR3 spans 12 residues. Germline V lookup: CDR1 SGHTA, CDR2 FQGNSA. In nucleotides, the CDR3 is TGTGCCAGCAGCCGACTAGTCAATGAGCAGTTCTTC. Protein: CASSRLVNEQFF.

This clone was observed a single time. The chain joins TRBV6-5 to TRBJ1-1; 12 bases map to TRBD1. Germline loops: CDR1 MNHEY, CDR2 SVGAGI. This CDR3 has 13 amino acids. Losses at the gene ends were 6 bases for V and 7 bases for J; bases not matched to a gene: 3. CDR3 sequence reads: CASRGTGGVEAFF. In DNA form, the CDR3 reads TGTGCCAGCAGAGGGACAGGGGGCGTTGAAGCTTTCTTT.

V usage is TRBV7-2 and J usage is TRBJ2-3, with D unclear. V lost 3 bases and J 6 bases, leaving 10 bases between the germline ends. The CDR3 sequence is 13 residues long. Germline V gene data show CDR1 as SGHTA and CDR2 as FQGNSA. CDR3: CASSFSAGDTQYF. In nucleotides, the CDR3 is TGTGCCAGCAGCTTTTCAGCCGGGGATACGCAGTATTTT.

The rearrangement uses TRBV5-6 and TRBJ1-5; D is unclear. Trimming left V 4 bases short and J 7 bases short, with 21 bases between. The germline CDR1 and CDR2 sequences are SGHDT and YYEEEE. The CDR3 has 16 residues. The CDR3 here is CASSPQGMAGRQPQHF. In DNA, the CDR3 is TGTGCCAGCAGCCCTCAAGGAATGGCGGGGAGGCAGCCCCAGCATTTT.

This chain links TRBV18 with TRBJ1-5; weak D call: TRBD1 (6 bases). This CDR3 has 14 amino acids. Looked up from germline, CDR1 is KGHSH and CDR2 is LQKENI. V was trimmed by 1 base and J by 5 bases, leaving 9 bases between them. CDR3: CASSPLQGDQPQHF. DNA of the CDR3: TGTGCCAGCTCACCACTACAGGGAGATCAGCCCCAGCATTTT.

As regards this clone: Other nucleotide sequences in the sample specify the same CDR3. V usage is TRBV10-3 and J usage is TRBJ1-2; maybe TRBD1 (6 bases). Germline CDR1 reads ENHRY; CDR2 reads SYGVKD. The CDR3 runs to 13 residues. Deletions cut 6 bases from V and 2 bases from J, with 10 bases between. The CDR3 region has the DNA TGTGCCATCAGCGCCACAGGGAACTATGGCTACACCTTC. Amino acid sequence: CAISATGNYGYTF.

The rearrangement joins TRBV6-4 to TRBJ1-2, with TRBD1 matching 10 bases. Per the germline V gene, CDR1 is MRHNA and CDR2 is SNTAGT. The J segment lost 0 bases and the V segment lost 4 bases, leaving 5 bases of the junction unmatched. The CDR3 is 16 residues long. The CDR3, as DNA: TGTGCCAGCAGTGGGGACAGGGGAGCTTCTAACTATGGCTACACCTTC. This sequence encodes CASSGDRGASNYGYTF.

This clone came up once. V and J are TRBV4-1 and TRBJ1-6, with 7 bases fitting TRBD1. V lost 4 bases, J lost 7 bases, and 4 bases stayed unmatched. The germline V gene encodes CDR1 MGHRA and CDR2 YSYEKL. The CDR3 runs to 14 residues. The CDR3 spells CASSPGQDNSPLHF. The CDR3 nucleotides read TGCGCCAGCAGCCCCGGACAGGACAATTCACCCCTCCACTTT.

The J gene is TRBJ2-6, the V gene TRBV24-1; the D gene is possibly TRBD1 (6 bases). From germline, CDR1 is KGHDR and CDR2 SFDVKD. The CDR3 has 17 residues. Trimming shortened V by 6 bases and J by 0 bases, and 14 bases separated the two germline ends. CDR3 region: CATSSDSEVSGANVLTF. CDR3 DNA sequence: TGTGCCACCAGTTCGGACAGCGAGGTCTCTGGGGCCAACGTCCTGACTTTC.

J is TRBJ1-2 and V is TRBV28; 11 bases map to TRBD1. Germline trimming cut 6 bases from V and 6 bases from J; bases unmatched to any gene: 9. CDR3 length: 15 amino acids. Germline CDR1 MDHEN, CDR2 SYDVKM. The CDR3 region is CASSPGGTGGNGYTF. DNA for the CDR3: TGTGCCAGCAGCCCCGGAGGGACAGGGGGTAATGGCTACACCTTC.

This sequence joins TRBV6-7 and TRBJ1-3, with TRBD1 matching over 10 bases. TRBV6-7 is noted as an ORF with a role that remains uncertain. There are 17 residues in the CDR3. The J segment lost 4 bases and the V segment lost 2 bases, leaving 8 bases of the junction unmatched. This CDR3 is CASSYPDRGINGNTIYF. CDR3 nucleotides: TGTGCCAGCAGTTACCCGGACAGGGGGATTAACGGAAACACCATATATTTT.

The V call is TRBV7-2, the J call TRBJ1-6; D may be TRBD1 (5 bases). Trimming took off 4 bases at V and 6 bases at J, with 10 bases between the two ends. This CDR3 spans 14 amino acids. Germline V gene lookup returns CDR1 SGHTA and CDR2 FQGNSA. In DNA, the CDR3 is TGTGCCAGCAGCTCGGGACTGACTAATTCACCCCTCCACTTT. Amino acids: CASSSGLTNSPLHF.

The chain combines TRBV5-1 with TRBJ1-1, with D maybe TRBD1 (6 bases). The V gene lost 3 bases and the J gene lost 5 bases, with 11 bases spanning the gap. CDR3 length equals 13 residues. Germline V lookup: CDR1 SGHRS, CDR2 YFSETQ. DNA for the CDR3: TGCGCCAGCAGCTGGACAGAGAGGACTGAAGCTTTCTTT. This gives the protein CASSWTERTEAFF. The full variable domain, with the rest looked up from reference TRBV5-1 and TRBJ1-1, is KAGVTQTPRYLIKTRGQQVTLSCSPISGHRSVSWYQQTPGQGLQFLFEYFSETQRNKGNFPGRFSGRQFSNSRSEMNVSTLELGDSALYLCASSWTERTEAFFGQGTRLTVV.

The chain links TRBV28 to TRBJ2-3; TRBD1 might be the D (5 bases). Per germline, CDR1 MDHEN and CDR2 SYDVKM. This CDR3 region has 15 residues. V lost 6 bases, J lost 3 bases, and 16 bases lay in between. CDR3 bases: TGTGCCAGCAGGCTGGGCGTTGGGGCGACAGATACGCAGTATTTT. Translation: CASRLGVGATDTQYF. Filled out from reference TRBV28 and TRBJ2-3, the complete variable domain reads DVKVTQSSRYLVKRTGEKVFLECVQDMDHENMFWYRQDPGLGLRLIYFSYDVKMKEKGDIPEGYSVSREKKERFSLILESASTNQTSMYLCASRLGVGATDTQYFGPGTRLTVL.

This clone was seen once. The chain recombines TRBV10-3 with TRBJ1-1; 7 bases are a match to TRBD1. The CDR3 consists of 13 residues. CDR1 and CDR2 (germline): ENHRY, SYGVKD. The ends lost 10 bases at V and 1 base at J; junction bases unmatched: 6. The CDR3 nucleotides read TGTGCCACGCTAAACAGGGGGAACACTGAAGCTTTCTTT. As protein: CATLNRGNTEAFF.

This clone has more than one count but fewer than ten. The V call is TRBV7-9, the J call TRBJ1-1; no firm D call. This CDR3 has 15 residues. V lost 3 bases, J lost 0 bases, and 11 bases lay in between. Per germline, CDR1 SEHNR and CDR2 FQNEAQ (reference sequence). The CDR3 is CASSFARRMNTEAFF. The CDR3 nucleotides are TGTGCCAGCAGCTTCGCGAGGAGAATGAACACTGAAGCTTTCTTT. Supplemented by reference TRBV7-9 and TRBJ1-1, the full variable domain reads DTGVSQNPRHKITKRGQNVTFRCDPISEHNRLYWYRQTLGQGPEFLTYFQNEAQLEKSRLLSDRFSAERPKGSFSTLEIQRTEQGDSAMYLCASSFARRMNTEAFFGQGTRLTVV.

This sequence joins TRBV18 and TRBJ1-3, with D perhaps matching TRBD1 (5 bases). The CDR3 is made up of 15 amino acids. V lost 6 bases and J 2 bases, leaving 14 bases between the germline ends. Germline CDR1 reads KGHSH; CDR2 reads LQKENI. CDR3 amino acids: CASSQGATAGNTIYF. The CDR3 DNA reads TGTGCCAGCTCTCAAGGGGCGACGGCTGGAAACACCATATATTTT.

The chain couples TRBV7-9 to TRBJ1-1; 12 bases are shared with TRBD1. The germline V gene has CDR1 SEHNR and CDR2 FQNEAQ (reference sequence). The CDR3 runs to 15 residues. V gave up 2 bases and J gave up 8 bases; unmatched junction bases: 6. Written as DNA, the CDR3 is TGTGCCAGCAGCTTATACGGGACAGGGGGCCGGGAAGCTTTCTTT. Its protein product is CASSLYGTGGREAFF.

This clone was seen just once. This CDR3 is CASSGGLAAPTQYF. Here the CDR3 DNA reads TGTGCCAGCAGCGGGGGCCTAGCGGCCCCTACCCAGTACTTC. The rearrangement joins TRBV9 to TRBJ2-5; 7 nucleotides match TRBD2. V trimming: 3 bases; J trimming: 8 bases; junction bases outside the gene matches: 10. Germline lookup yields CDR1 SGDLS and CDR2 YYNGEE. The CDR3 runs to 14 residues.

The V gene is TRBV4-2, the J gene TRBJ1-2; 11 nucleotides match TRBD1. CDR3 size: 17 residues. CDR1 and CDR2 from the germline V gene are LGHNA and YNFKEQ. Germline trimming cut 0 bases from V and 7 bases from J; bases unmatched to any gene: 10. The CDR3 loop reads CASSQDAPGQGARGYTF. The CDR3 DNA follows: TGTGCCAGCAGCCAAGATGCCCCCGGACAGGGGGCGCGTGGCTACACCTTC.